This T cell receptor (beta chain) was documented in a study of T cells in Graves' hyperthyroidism and ophthalmopathy. Study information: The blood sample was taken at first diagnosis, before treatment began. Findings of the study overall: Researchers report that a 13 V-J model separated ophthalmopathy from stable hyperthyroidism.

This clonotype has only a few counts. Its antigen is unidentified. TCR beta CDR3 sequences were amplified from RNA transcripts. The HTBI set primed first-round TCR CDR3 RT-PCR. TCRdb used MiXCR to reprocess the multiplex PCR reads, holding one entry per CDR3 protein. This sample has some 690,000 distinct CDR3 sequences, with around a sixth found just once. Patients counted as stable if ophthalmopathy did not develop within 18 months. Fresh peripheral blood, under 11 ml, yielded the PBMCs. CDR3 length: 17 amino acids. The germline gives CDR1 MGHRA, CDR2 YSYEKL. V lost 4 bases to trimming and J lost 2 bases, with 21 bases between them.

Sequenced sample: blood. This TCR came from a man aged 50-59 years with Graves' hyperthyroidism. This chain uses TRBV4-1 with TRBJ2-7; D gene unclear. The CDR3 DNA reads TGCGCCAGCAGCCCTACAAAAACTGCTGTTGGCCCCTACGAGCAGTACTTC. Amino acids: CASSPTKTAVGPYEQYF.